This T cell receptor (beta chain) was recovered during a study of blood T cell repertoires in COVID-19. At the level of the study: In each case, the material was cDNA or gDNA derived from T cells, B-cell-depleted T cells, or PBMCs.

Trimming stripped 5 bases from V and 0 bases from J, with 8 bases between. Germline CDR1 SGHRS, CDR2 YFSETQ. There are 13 residues in the CDR3. All recovered Cohort 3 donors got two negative PCRs, got clearance, or saw symptom resolution. Profiled with immunoSEQ multiplex PCR; TCRdb holds only in-frame clones, not every one. There are 150,000 to 200,000 clones in the sample; roughly 87% occur only once, and 11% lies in the top ten. The receptor was derived from a man aged 45 to 65 who had recovered from COVID-19. The material sequenced was PBMCs or T cells enriched from blood (not recorded which). The gene calls are TRBV5-1 and TRBJ2-5; D is unclear. This CDR3 reads CASSISHQETQYF. The CDR3, as DNA: TGCGCCAGCAGTATTAGCCACCAAGAGACCCAGTACTTC.